These 10 T cell receptor beta chains share one sample of origin, sequenced in a study of CD8+CD57+ T cells in acquired aplastic anemia. Only patients with CD8+CD57+ cell expansion on flow cytometry were chosen for sequencing. Profiling of TCR beta VDJ combinations and CDR3 sequences used genomic DNA as template. Via MiXCR, TCRdb re-called the reads, giving one row per CDR3 protein. Seen here are more than 150,000 distinct CDR3 sequences, around 48% observed once, and the top ten hold about 1.7%. Sequencing was done on a sample of sorted CD4+, CD8+, or CD8+CD57+ T cells (not recorded which) from PBMCs. The receptors originated from a human donor with aplastic anemia.

This clonotype was found many times. The chain employs TRBV2 and TRBJ2-7, with 9 positions matching TRBD1. V was clipped by 6 bases and J by 3 bases; unmatched bases: 6. CDR1 and CDR2 from the germline V gene are SNHLY and FYNNEI. The CDR3 extends over 14 amino acids. CDR3 sequence: CASRGTGPLYEQYF. DNA for the CDR3: TGTGCCAGCAGGGGGACAGGGCCTCTCTACGAGCAGTACTTC.

The genes are TRBV10-2 and TRBJ2-2, with D uncertain. Trimming left V 9 bases short and J 5 bases short, with 7 bases between. Germline V gene sequence: CDR1 WSHSY, CDR2 SAAADI. The CDR3 runs to 11 residues. The CDR3 sequence: CASLMTGELFF. In DNA form, the CDR3 reads TGCGCCAGTCTTATGACCGGGGAGCTGTTTTTT.

This clonotype was seen ten or more times. The chain combines TRBV11-2 with TRBJ2-1, with 13 bases identical to TRBD2. The germline CDR1 and CDR2 sequences are SGHAT and FQNNGV. There are 19 residues in the CDR3. Trimming cost V 2 bases and J 1 base; bases outside gene matches: 8. The CDR3 nucleotides read TGTGCCAGCAGCTTATATGGACTAGCGGGAGTTAGGTCCTACAATGAGCAGTTCTTC. It specifies CASSLYGLAGVRSYNEQFF.

This clonotype occurred many times. The rearrangement joins TRBV9 to TRBJ2-1, with 7 bases identical to TRBD1. CDR3 length equals 14 residues. Germline V gene sequence: CDR1 SGDLS, CDR2 YYNGEE. V was pared by 4 bases and J by 6 bases, with 7 bases of the junction left unmatched. The CDR3 is CASSSGQRINEQFF. In nucleotides, the CDR3 is TGTGCCAGCAGCTCGGGACAGCGTATCAATGAGCAGTTCTTC.

This clonotype was seen a single time. A much larger clone sits a single nucleotide away, making a read error possible. This chain links TRBV5-1 with TRBJ2-1, with D perhaps assigned TRBD1 or TRBD2 (5 bases each). Germline V gene data show CDR1 as SGHRS and CDR2 as YFSETQ. The CDR3 totals 15 residues. Trimming removed 4 bases at V and 10 bases at J, with 21 bases between. CDR3 nucleotides: TGCGCCAGCAGCCTTGAGCCGGGACCCACGGGGGAGCAGTTCTTC. Translated, it gives CASSLEPGPTGEQFF.

CDR3 coding DNA: TGTGCCATCAGTGAGGACGGATCTAGGGAGCAGTACTTC. Translating it yields CAISEDGSREQYF. The V call is TRBV10-3, the J call TRBJ2-7; D call uncertain. Germline V gives CDR1 ENHRY, CDR2 SYGVKD. The CDR3 totals 13 residues. Trimming removed 2 bases at V and 7 bases at J, with 12 bases between.

This clonotype has at least ten counts. The chain uses TRBV13 and TRBJ1-3, with 9 bases lining up with TRBD1. There are 16 residues in the CDR3. With V trimmed by 0 bases and J by 0 bases, 0 bases remained unmatched. Germline V gene lookup returns CDR1 PRHDT and CDR2 FYEKMQ (reference sequence). The CDR3 protein is CASSLGTGGSGNTIYF. CDR3 nucleotides: TGTGCCAGCAGCTTAGGGACAGGGGGCTCTGGAAACACCATATATTTT.

A few counts support this clonotype. The rearrangement joins TRBV24-1 to TRBJ2-1, with 10 bases fitting TRBD2. The junction had 4 bases not matched to a gene; V was cut back by 5 bases and J by 10 bases. Germline assignment: CDR1 KGHDR and CDR2 SFDVKD. The CDR3 is 13 amino acids. The CDR3 here is CATSASGREEQFF. The DNA of the CDR3 is TGTGCCACCAGTGCTAGCGGGAGAGAAGAGCAGTTCTTC.

V usage is TRBV12-3 or TRBV12-4 and J usage is TRBJ1-1, with D possibly matching TRBD1 (5 bases). V lost 6 bases, J lost 8 bases, and 10 bases lay in between. CDR3 length: 11 amino acids. Here the CDR3 reads CASRQTAEAFF. The CDR3, as DNA: TGTGCCAGCAGACAGACAGCGGAAGCTTTCTTT.

This clonotype was picked up one time. A junction boundary mismatches the germline segment, possibly from a read error. V usage is TRBV25-1 and J usage is TRBJ1-1; D is unresolved. The V gene's germline CDR1 is MGHDK and CDR2 SYGVNS. This CDR3 is built from 11 residues. The CDR3 protein is CVSTFSTEAFF. The DNA for the CDR3 is TGTGTCAGCACCTTTAGCACTGAAGCTTTCTTT.